Listed below are T cell receptor beta chains from one sample, sequenced in a study of cytomegalovirus exposure and HLA in healthy donors. Profiled with immunoSEQ multiplex PCR; TCRdb holds only in-frame clones, not every one. The data show 130,000 to 150,000 clones, with roughly 80% seen just once and 5% to 5.5% held by the top ten. The source material was PBMCs. Every receptor here comes from a male donor in good health and CMV-seronegative. Each CDR3 is given with its conserved first and last residue. Fields, in order: V gene, D gene, J gene, clone size, CDR3 protein, CDR3 DNA. D genes are given only for firm matches. Clone size is shown for a subset of rows, as once, few, many or a class of expanded clone.

>TRBV7-3|TRBD1|TRBJ1-1|once
CASSPQGGTEAFF
TGTGCCAGCAGCCCGCAGGGGGGCACTGAAGCTTTCTTT
>TRBV4-3|-|TRBJ1-2|few
CASSQERGGRAGYTF
TGCGCCAGCAGCCAAGAAAGGGGGGGGCGGGCAGGCTACACCTTC
>TRBV5-4|TRBD2|TRBJ2-3|-
CASSSPSGATDTQYF
TGTGCCAGCTCTTCTCCCAGCGGGGCCACAGATACGCAGTATTTT
>TRBV7-3|-|TRBJ2-1|-
CASSSQGFPSNEQFF
TGTGCCAGCAGCTCTCAGGGGTTTCCCTCTAATGAGCAGTTCTTC
>TRBV30|-|TRBJ2-5|-
CAWSVLETQYF
TGTGCCTGGAGCGTTTTAGAGACCCAGTACTTC
>TRBV5-1|-|TRBJ2-3|-
CASSFSSADTQYF
TGCGCCAGCAGCTTCTCTAGTGCAGATACGCAGTATTTT
>TRBV7-2|TRBD1|TRBJ2-5|once
CASSRKVGQGPYFQETQYF
TGTGCCAGCAGCAGAAAGGTTGGACAGGGGCCCTATTTTCAAGAGACCCAGTACTTC
>TRBV13|-|TRBJ1-2|-
CASSSGAGYGYTF
TGTGCCAGCAGCAGTGGTGCAGGCTATGGCTACACCTTC
>TRBV6-5|TRBD1|TRBJ1-1|-
CASSYRVATGYAEAFF
TGTGCCAGCAGTTACAGAGTCGCGACAGGGTACGCTGAAGCTTTCTTT
>TRBV2|-|TRBJ1-5|-
CASETGESNQPQHF
TGTGCCAGCGAGACAGGCGAAAGCAATCAGCCCCAGCATTTT
>TRBV4-3|TRBD2|TRBJ2-1|-
CASSQDRAGGVYNEQFF
TGCGCCAGCAGCCAAGATCGGGCGGGGGGAGTTTACAATGAGCAGTTCTTC
>TRBV10-1|-|TRBJ2-7|-
CASSSNLGDEQYF
TGCGCCAGCAGTTCCAACCTCGGGGACGAGCAGTACTTC
>TRBV19|-|TRBJ1-5|-
CASSTPGDNQPQHF
TGTGCCAGTAGTACCCCGGGGGACAATCAGCCCCAGCATTTT
>TRBV28|-|TRBJ1-2|once
CASSLAPRANYGYTF
TGTGCCAGCAGTTTAGCCCCAAGAGCTAACTATGGCTACACCTTC
>TRBV4-1|TRBD1|TRBJ2-7|-
CASSSGQGYEQYF
TGCGCCAGTAGTAGCGGACAGGGGTACGAGCAGTACTTC
>TRBV7-9|-|TRBJ2-7|-
CASSLVGPPGF
TGTGCCAGCAGCTTAGTTGGCCCCCCTGGCTTC
>TRBV9|TRBD2|TRBJ2-1|-
CASSGFSGGSYNEQFF
TGTGCCAGCAGCGGTTTTAGCGGGGGCTCCTACAATGAGCAGTTCTTC
>TRBV6-1|-|TRBJ1-2|-
CASRGRAYYGYTF
TGTGCCAGCAGGGGCAGAGCCTACTATGGCTACACCTTC
>TRBV5-5|TRBD1|TRBJ1-6|-
CASSLSGTGDSPPHF
TGTGCCAGCAGCTTATCCGGGACAGGGGATTCACCCCCCCACTTT
>TRBV7-6|-|TRBJ2-1|-
CASSLGWGGNEQFF
TGTGCCAGCAGCTTAGGGTGGGGAGGCAATGAGCAGTTCTTC
>TRBV5-6|TRBD1|TRBJ2-7|-
CASEAWGTGGVYEQYF
TGTGCCAGTGAAGCTTGGGGGACAGGGGGGGTGTACGAGCAGTACTTC
>TRBV5-4|TRBD2|TRBJ2-3|-
CASSTGLAGAITQYF
TGTGCCAGCAGCACTGGACTAGCGGGGGCGATTACGCAGTATTTT
>TRBV4-1|-|TRBJ2-7|-
CASSQDLGPSEQYF
TGCGCCAGCAGCCAAGATCTAGGCCCTAGCGAGCAGTACTTC
>TRBV30|-|TRBJ1-2|-
CAGTELYGYTF
TGTGCCGGCACAGAACTCTATGGCTACACCTTC
>TRBV19|-|TRBJ1-5|-
CASSISGGREQPQHF
TGTGCCAGTAGTATATCGGGGGGGAGGGAACAGCCCCAGCATTTT
>TRBV5-4|-|TRBJ1-6|-
CASSSTGKEVPLHF
TGTGCCAGCAGCTCCACAGGGAAGGAGGTACCCCTCCACTTT
>TRBV14|TRBD1|TRBJ1-4|once
CASSQKPGQGEKLFF
TGTGCCAGCAGCCAAAAACCGGGACAGGGAGAAAAACTGTTTTTT
>TRBV28|TRBD1|TRBJ1-1|-
CASSLGGQVVEAFF
TGTGCCAGCAGTTTAGGGGGACAGGTAGTAGAAGCTTTCTTT
>TRBV5-1|-|TRBJ1-2|-
CASRYGGENYGYTF
TGCGCCAGCAGATACGGGGGGGAGAACTATGGCTACACCTTC
>TRBV30|-|TRBJ1-3|-
CAWSPGSGNTIYF
TGTGCCTGGAGTCCGGGGTCTGGAAACACCATATATTTT
>TRBV5-1|-|TRBJ2-2|-
CASSTTGNTGELFF
TGCGCCAGCAGCACCACAGGGAACACCGGGGAGCTGTTTTTT
>TRBV30|-|TRBJ2-2|once
CAWSVLSYTGELFF
TGTGCCTGGAGTGTACTTAGCTACACCGGGGAGCTGTTTTTT
>TRBV10-3|-|TRBJ1-1|few
CAISERGRTEAFF
TGTGCCATCAGTGAGAGAGGGCGCACTGAAGCTTTCTTT
>TRBV21-1|-|TRBJ2-5|-
CASAGQETQYF
TGTGCCAGCGCGGGGCAGGAGACCCAGTACTTC
>TRBV27|-|TRBJ1-1|-
CASSLAGNTEAFF
TGTGCCAGCAGTTTAGCGGGGAACACTGAAGCTTTCTTT
>TRBV7-6|-|TRBJ1-5|once
CASSSEVNQPQHF
TGTGCCAGCAGCAGCGAAGTTAATCAGCCCCAGCATTTT
>TRBV18|TRBD2|TRBJ2-7|-
CASTNGAGGNYEQYF
TGTGCCAGCACTAATGGAGCGGGGGGCAACTACGAGCAGTACTTC
>TRBV2|-|TRBJ1-3|-
CASSPVLDRRNTIYF
TGTGCCAGCAGTCCTGTTCTCGACAGGCGAAACACCATATATTTT
>TRBV28|TRBD1|TRBJ1-1|-
CASSPPDRRGGAFF
TGTGCCAGCAGCCCGCCGGACAGGCGAGGGGGGGCTTTCTTT
>TRBV13|-|TRBJ2-5|-
CASKRTAQETQYF
TGTGCCAGCAAGAGGACAGCCCAAGAGACCCAGTACTTC
>TRBV11-2|-|TRBJ1-1|-
CASSSRHLSLNTEAFF
TGTGCCAGCAGCTCAAGACACCTCTCACTGAACACTGAAGCTTTCTTT
>TRBV5-5|-|TRBJ1-2|-
CASSLAQTLNGYTF
TGTGCCAGCAGCTTGGCTCAGACTTTAAATGGCTACACCTTC
>TRBV2|-|TRBJ2-7|once
CASTSWGHYEQYF
TGTGCCAGTACCAGTTGGGGCCACTACGAGCAGTACTTC
>TRBV14|-|TRBJ1-2|-
CASSPNRALSGYTF
TGTGCCAGCAGCCCTAACAGGGCATTGAGTGGCTACACCTTC
>TRBV28|TRBD2|TRBJ2-3|-
CASSPSGADTQYF
TGTGCCAGCAGCCCTAGCGGGGCAGATACGCAGTATTTT
>TRBV5-1|-|TRBJ1-2|-
CASSGGDYGYTF
TGCGCCAGCAGCGGGGGGGACTATGGCTACACCTTC
>TRBV7-9|-|TRBJ2-5|-
CASSLAAGASGIRAETQYF
TGTGCCAGCAGCTTAGCGGCGGGGGCTTCGGGTATACGAGCCGAGACCCAGTACTTC
>TRBV7-9|TRBD1|TRBJ2-2|-
CASSAGQGYTGELFF
TGTGCCAGCAGCGCGGGACAGGGATATACCGGGGAGCTGTTTTTT
>TRBV5-6|-|TRBJ1-2|-
CASSFSGTSNYGYTF
TGTGCCAGCAGCTTTAGCGGTACATCTAACTATGGCTACACCTTC
>TRBV6-5|-|TRBJ1-3|-
CASSRHLSGNTIYF
TGTGCCAGCAGCCGACACCTCTCTGGAAACACCATATATTTT
>TRBV9|-|TRBJ1-2|-
CASSVAMGFGNGYTF
TGTGCCAGCAGCGTAGCTATGGGTTTCGGGAACGGCTACACCTTC
>TRBV7-3|-|TRBJ2-6|-
CASSLSPGMGANVLTF
TGTGCCAGCAGCTTAAGTCCGGGGATGGGGGCCAACGTCCTGACTTTC
>TRBV9|-|TRBJ1-2|-
CASSVDSRGMRSYTF
TGTGCCAGCAGCGTAGATTCCCGGGGGATGAGGAGCTACACCTTC
>TRBV5-4|-|TRBJ1-2|few
CASSLGSSRGDGYTF
TGTGCCAGCAGCTTGGGATCTTCCCGGGGGGATGGCTACACCTTC